The clone carrying this T cell receptor beta chain occurred once. Measured with immunoSEQ multiplex PCR; TCRdb has only the in-frame clones, and not every one. The sample comprises roughly 37,000 clones, around 78% of which are singletons, and 33% rests with the top ten. These data come from a study of blood T cell repertoires in COVID-19. The sequenced material came from peripheral blood. This clonotype was obtained from a man between 60 and 75 years old with acute or convalescent COVID-19.

CDR3 sequence (DNA): TGTGCCAGCAGCTTAAACAGGGACGAGACCCAGTACTTC. Translation: CASSLNRDETQYF. The gene calls are TRBV11-2 and TRBJ2-5, with D possibly matching TRBD1 (6 bases). CDR3 length: 13 amino acids. Trimming cost V 2 bases and J 5 bases, with 9 bases left between them. Germline CDR1 reads SGHAT; CDR2 reads FQNNGV.